The subject of this entry is one TCR beta chain. The antigen is undetermined. Measured with immunoSEQ multiplex PCR; TCRdb has only the in-frame clones, and not every one. The sample has roughly 1,600,000 clones, just under 99% seen once; the top ten hold around 0.38%. These data originate in a study of shared clonotypes between healthy human individuals. In the study overall: CD8 memory received one plate per donor, CD8 naive two, CD4 memory three and CD4 naive three. Study-level points and caveats: Larger richness was generally estimated for naive than memory subsets. Shared across four donors were around 4.7% of the naive CD4 clonotypes. Tissue TCR repertoires likely differ from these blood-only repertoires.

V gave up 5 bases and J gave up 7 bases; unmatched junction bases: 11. The CDR3 spans 16 residues. CDR1 MNHEY and CDR2 SMNVEV come from the germline V gene (reference sequence). Sequencing was performed on naive CD4+ T cells sorted from blood. Specified subset: CD45RA+ positively selected. The TCR was taken from a man aged 25 to 45 in good health. The rearrangement uses TRBV27 and TRBJ2-1; 10 bases fit TRBD1. CDR3 sequence: CASSNDRGRVVNEQFF. The CDR3 bases are TGTGCCAGCAGTAACGACAGGGGGCGGGTAGTAAATGAGCAGTTCTTC.